Each of the 16 T cell receptor beta chains below was sequenced from the same sample in a study of blood T cell repertoires in COVID-19. Generated by immunoSEQ multiplex PCR, the TCRdb table keeps only in-frame clones and is missing some. The table has approximately 260,000 clones, approximately 87% seen once. The sample consisted of peripheral blood. The receptors here all came from a man aged 60 to 75 who had recovered from COVID-19.

For the CDR3, the DNA is TGTGCCAGCAGTTACTTCGGGACTAGCGTGGGTGCCGAGCAGTACTTC. Translated, it gives CASSYFGTSVGAEQYF. The chain recombines TRBV6-2 or TRBV6-3 with TRBJ2-7, with 10 bases matching TRBD2. Germline loops: CDR1 MNHEY, CDR2 SVGEGT. The V and J ends lost 1 base and 6 bases, in that order; junction bases with no gene match: 9. The CDR3 sequence is 16 residues long.

The genes are TRBV7-3 and TRBJ2-4; 9 nucleotides match TRBD1. The germline CDR1 and CDR2 sequences are SGHTA and FQGTGA. CDR3 length equals 18 residues. J gave up 2 bases and V 3 bases, and 11 bases lay outside the gene matches. The CDR3 spells CASSLRPGTGNPKNIQYF. CDR3 DNA sequence: TGTGCCAGCAGCTTGAGGCCGGGGACAGGGAATCCCAAAAACATTCAGTACTTC.

The chain recombines TRBV6-5 with TRBJ2-2, with D uncertain. The ends were cut back, 8 bases at V and 1 base at J, with 2 bases in the middle. Germline CDR1 MNHEY, CDR2 SVGAGI. The length of the CDR3 is 11 residues. The CDR3 region has the DNA TGTGCCAGCCAGAACACCGGGGAGCTGTTTTTT. Residues: CASQNTGELFF.

The chain employs TRBV7-9 and TRBJ2-1; tentative D call: TRBD2 (6 bases). The V end lost 4 bases, the J end lost 9 bases, and 19 bases lay between the germline ends. The CDR3 consists of 15 residues. Germline CDR1 reads SEHNR; CDR2 reads FQNEAQ (reference sequence). Here the CDR3 DNA reads TGTGCCAGCAGCTATGGGGCCGGGGGAGTGGGTGAGCAGTTCTTC. Translated: CASSYGAGGVGEQFF.

The chain has TRBV2 and TRBJ1-2; D remains unclear. The germline gives CDR1 SNHLY, CDR2 FYNNEI. CDR3 length: 14 amino acids. Trimming took 6 bases from V and 4 from J, leaving 15 bases between them. CDR3 sequence reads: CASSPEAGVYGYTF. The DNA of the CDR3 is TGTGCCAGCAGCCCCGAGGCCGGAGTCTATGGCTACACCTTC.

The DNA of the CDR3 is TGCAGCGTTGAAATCCAGGACTCCTACAATGAGCAGTTCTTC. Its protein product is CSVEIQDSYNEQFF. The rearrangement uses TRBV29-1 and TRBJ2-1; the D is unclear. Trimming shortened V by 2 bases and J by 0 bases, and 8 bases separated the two germline ends. This CDR3 region has 14 residues. Per germline, CDR1 SQVTM and CDR2 ANQGSEA.

The rearrangement links TRBV28 to TRBJ2-5, with D perhaps TRBD2 (7 bases). The germline V gene encodes CDR1 MDHEN and CDR2 SYDVKM. V lost 3 bases and J lost 4, with 15 bases in between. The length of the CDR3 is 15 residues. The CDR3 spells CASSFGGAARETQYF. DNA for the CDR3: TGTGCCAGCAGTTTTGGGGGGGCAGCAAGAGAGACCCAGTACTTC.

V gene TRBV7-2 combines with J gene TRBJ2-3, with unresolved D. The CDR3 loop spans 14 amino acids. Trimming pared 3 bases from V and 8 bases from J, leaving 15 bases between. The germline gives CDR1 SGHTA, CDR2 FQGNSA. CDR3 in DNA: TGTGCCAGCAGCTTCCCCTCCATGCCGGTTACGCAGTATTTT. Residues: CASSFPSMPVTQYF.

This chain connects TRBV29-1 to TRBJ2-1, with 13 bases matching TRBD2. The CDR3 loop spans 14 amino acids. Per germline, CDR1 SQVTM and CDR2 ANQGSEA. CDR3 DNA: TGCAGTACAGGGACTAGCGGGATTGGGGGGGCGCAGTTCTTC. Protein product: CSTGTSGIGGAQFF.

The chain uses TRBV5-3 and TRBJ1-2, with 7 bases aligning to TRBD1. TRBV5-3 is an ORF, and what it does is uncertain. This CDR3 is built from 16 residues. V lost 4 bases and J lost 4; bases outside the gene matches: 13. CDR3 in DNA: TGTGCCAGAAGCACTAGGACAGGTACGGGAGCCTATGGCTACACCTTC. Translating gives CARSTRTGTGAYGYTF.

The chain uses TRBV5-4 and TRBJ2-6; 7 nucleotides match TRBD1. J gave up 4 bases and V 2 bases, and 3 bases lay outside the gene matches. Germline values: CDR1 SGHNT, CDR2 YYREEE (reference sequence). The CDR3 is 15 amino acids. CDR3 loop: CASSFGQAGANVLTF. CDR3 nucleotides: TGTGCCAGCAGCTTCGGACAGGCGGGGGCCAACGTCCTGACTTTC.

The chain recombines TRBV5-6 with TRBJ2-5; 8 bases are shared with TRBD2. The CDR3 consists of 17 residues. The germline gives CDR1 SGHDT, CDR2 YYEEEE. Trimming cost V 4 bases and J 1 base; bases outside gene matches: 12. The CDR3 is CASSPLPPGGPQETQYF. The CDR3 DNA sequence: TGTGCCAGCAGCCCACTCCCCCCGGGGGGGCCCCAAGAGACCCAGTACTTC.

V is TRBV6-5 and J is TRBJ1-1, with unresolved D. Germline V CDR1 and CDR2: MNHEY, SVGAGI. V lost 3 bases to trimming and J lost 4 bases, with 12 bases between them. The CDR3 spans 14 residues. CDR3 region: CASSYRRGITEAFF. CDR3 DNA: TGTGCCAGCAGTTATCGTCGAGGGATCACTGAAGCTTTCTTT.

The count of this clone is one. The chain has TRBV19 and TRBJ1-1; 11 bases fit TRBD1. CDR3 size: 13 residues. The germline gives CDR1 LNHDA, CDR2 SQIVND (reference sequence). The junction had 8 bases not matched to a gene; V was cut back by 6 bases and J by 11 bases. CDR3 coding DNA: TGTGCCAGTAGGTCGGACAGGGGGCAGCCTGCTTTCTTT. Translating gives CASRSDRGQPAFF.

This clone was found a few times. This rearrangement joins TRBV15 to TRBJ2-3, with D maybe TRBD2 (5 bases). V lost 0 bases and J lost 1, with 20 bases in between. CDR3 length equals 19 residues. Germline CDR1 reads LNHNV; CDR2 reads YYDKDF (reference sequence). CDR3 amino acids: CATSRDALDPPRGTDTQYF. The CDR3, as DNA: TGTGCCACCAGCAGAGACGCGCTGGATCCTCCGCGGGGCACAGATACGCAGTATTTT.

The chain joins TRBV30 to TRBJ2-1, with D maybe TRBD2 (6 bases). The CDR3 is 15 amino acids. V lost 3 bases and J lost 10, with 22 bases in between. CDR1 and CDR2 (germline): GTSNPN, SVGIG (reference sequence). CDR3 amino acids: CAWSTGTTAGGEQFF. As DNA, the CDR3 is TGTGCCTGGAGCACCGGGACCACCGCTGGGGGGGAGCAGTTCTTC.